This T cell receptor beta chain was observed in a study of blood T cell repertoires in COVID-19. The wider study: Acute and convalescent COVID-19 samples came from the United States, Italy and Spain.

Participants were aged about 18 to 90 years, lived in over 20 US areas, and enrolled virtually. In the 2 weeks before study entry, exposed participants met a COVID-19 case, which was PCR-confirmed or clinician-diagnosed. Per the study methods: By means of reference gene primer amplification, nucleated cell counts were estimated. Only in-frame clones appear in the TCRdb table, and some are missing; sequencing was by immunoSEQ multiplex PCR. V and J calls and clone size are as listed in that table; D and trimming were resolved from the DNA. Here the sample spans 350,000 or so clones, roughly 90% being singletons. Source material: PBMCs or T cells enriched from blood (not recorded which). The TCR originated in a woman in her 30s who had been exposed to COVID-19.

Here the CDR3 reads CASSSHTGSNSPLHF. In DNA, the CDR3 is TGTGCCAGCAGCTCCCATACAGGGAGTAATTCACCCCTCCACTTT. V is TRBV7-8 and J is TRBJ1-6; D is possibly TRBD1 (6 bases). Per germline, CDR1 SGHVS and CDR2 FQNEAQ. The CDR3 runs to 15 residues. V was clipped by 4 bases and J by 6 bases, with 13 bases between them.